This TCR beta chain is drawn from a study of cytomegalovirus exposure and HLA in healthy donors. Regarding the study as a whole: Exclusion applied to some V segments, including TRBV6-2 and TRBV6-3, as they were indistinguishable. Earlier results showed most TCR beta V segments being productive about 87% or about 30% of the time. Researchers reportedly found TCR beta sequences accurately predicted most subjects' HLA-A and HLA-B alleles.

Of note for this clone: The antigen is not known.

13 Jbeta primers and 60 Vbeta primers were used for the PCR. The protocol was immunoSEQ multiplex PCR, while the TCRdb copy is restricted to in-frame clones and leaves out a portion. This repertoire shows 110,000 or so clones, about 64% found once; its top ten account for roughly 8.3%. V was cut by 5 bases and J by 15 bases, with 16 bases left in between. CDR1 and CDR2 (germline): SEHNR, FQNEAQ (reference sequence). The CDR3 runs to 12 residues. The specimen sequenced was PBMCs. The TCR was taken from a man between 18 and 35 years old in good health and CMV-seropositive. The V and J genes are TRBV7-9 and TRBJ1-4; D unresolved. The CDR3 loop is CASSTSPSEVFF. CDR3 coding DNA: TGTGCCAGCAGCACCAGTCCCAGTGAGGTGTTTTTT. Together with reference TRBV7-9 and TRBJ1-4, the CDR3 gives the full variable domain: DTGVSQNPRHKITKRGQNVTFRCDPISEHNRLYWYRQTLGQGPEFLTYFQNEAQLEKSRLLSDRFSAERPKGSFSTLEIQRTEQGDSAMYLCASSTSPSEVFFGSGTQLSVL.